This T cell receptor (beta chain) was profiled in a study of blood T cell repertoires in COVID-19. Study-wide context: The United States, Italy and Spain supplied acute and convalescent COVID-19 samples. T cells, B-cell-depleted T cells, or PBMCs provided the cDNA or gDNA that served as material.

Under the authors' procedure: Amplified reference gene primers provided the basis for estimating nucleated cell counts. Profiled with immunoSEQ multiplex PCR; TCRdb holds only in-frame clones, not every one. The V and J calls and clone size were taken over from that table, and D and trimming were inferred from the DNA. The sample lists 90,000 to 100,000 clones, 82% occurring once. The CDR3 extends over 15 amino acids. Trimming pared 1 base from V and 2 bases from J, leaving 9 bases between. Germline assignment: CDR1 MDHEN and CDR2 SYDVKM. This clone was seen more than once but under ten times. The chain joins TRBV28 to TRBJ1-5; D may be TRBD1 (5 bases). Sequencing input: peripheral blood. The TCR originated in an elderly man with acute or convalescent COVID-19. CDR3 residues: CASSLYDSRNQPQHF. The DNA for the CDR3 is TGTGCCAGCAGTTTATATGACAGCCGCAATCAGCCCCAGCATTTT.